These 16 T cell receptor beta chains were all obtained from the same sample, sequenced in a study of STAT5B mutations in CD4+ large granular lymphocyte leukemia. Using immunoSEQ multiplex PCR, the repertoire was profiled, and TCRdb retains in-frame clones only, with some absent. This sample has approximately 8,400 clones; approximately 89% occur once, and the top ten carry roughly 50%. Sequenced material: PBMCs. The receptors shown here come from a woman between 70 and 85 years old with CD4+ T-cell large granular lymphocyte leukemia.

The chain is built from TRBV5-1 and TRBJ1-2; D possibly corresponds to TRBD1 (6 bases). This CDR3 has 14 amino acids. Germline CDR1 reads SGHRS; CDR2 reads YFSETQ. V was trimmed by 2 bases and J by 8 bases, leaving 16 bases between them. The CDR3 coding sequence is TGCGCCAGCAGCTTTTCGGATGGGGGCAACGGCTACACCTTC. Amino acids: CASSFSDGGNGYTF.

This chain's CDR3 is CASSQGTTPRTDTQYF. The CDR3 DNA reads as TGCGCCAGCAGCCAGGGGACTACCCCTCGCACAGATACGCAGTATTTT. V gene TRBV4-1 combines with J gene TRBJ2-3; 7 bases line up with TRBD2. Germline trimming cut 3 bases from V and 1 base from J; bases unmatched to any gene: 7. CDR1 is MGHRA, CDR2 YSYEKL, per germline. The CDR3 consists of 16 residues.

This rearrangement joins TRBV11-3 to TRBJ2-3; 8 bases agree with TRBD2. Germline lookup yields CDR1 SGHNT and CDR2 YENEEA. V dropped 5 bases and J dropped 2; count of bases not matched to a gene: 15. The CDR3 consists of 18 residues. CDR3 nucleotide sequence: TGTGCCAGCAGCCCAAACCAAGGGAGCGGGGGCAACACAGATACGCAGTATTTT. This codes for CASSPNQGSGGNTDTQYF.

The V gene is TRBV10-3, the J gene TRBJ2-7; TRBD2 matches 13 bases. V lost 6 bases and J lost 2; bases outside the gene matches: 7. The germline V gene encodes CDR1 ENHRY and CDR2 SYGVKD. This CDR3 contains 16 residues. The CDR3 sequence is CAISRTSGGEPYEQYF. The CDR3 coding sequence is TGTGCCATCAGCAGGACTAGCGGGGGTGAACCCTACGAGCAGTACTTC.

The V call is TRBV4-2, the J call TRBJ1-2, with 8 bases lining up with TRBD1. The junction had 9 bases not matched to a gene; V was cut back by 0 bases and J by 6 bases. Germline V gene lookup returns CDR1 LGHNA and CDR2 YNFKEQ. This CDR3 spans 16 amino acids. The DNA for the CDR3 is TGTGCCAGCAGCCAAGATAGGACAGGGAGGTCCCATGGCTACACCTTC. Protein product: CASSQDRTGRSHGYTF.

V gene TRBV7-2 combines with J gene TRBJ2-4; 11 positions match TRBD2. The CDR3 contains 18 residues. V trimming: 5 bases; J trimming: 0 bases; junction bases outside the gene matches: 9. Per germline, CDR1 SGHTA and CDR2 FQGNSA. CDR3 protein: CASSPRASGGLAKNIQYF. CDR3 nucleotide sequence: TGTGCCAGCAGCCCCCGGGCTAGCGGGGGGTTAGCCAAAAACATTCAGTACTTC.

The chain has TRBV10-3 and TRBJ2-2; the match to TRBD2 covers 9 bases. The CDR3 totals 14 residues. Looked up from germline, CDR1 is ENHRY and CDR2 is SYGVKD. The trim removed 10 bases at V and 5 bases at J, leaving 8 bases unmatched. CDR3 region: CATTQRGETGELFF. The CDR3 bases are TGTGCCACGACCCAGCGGGGGGAAACCGGGGAGCTGTTTTTT.

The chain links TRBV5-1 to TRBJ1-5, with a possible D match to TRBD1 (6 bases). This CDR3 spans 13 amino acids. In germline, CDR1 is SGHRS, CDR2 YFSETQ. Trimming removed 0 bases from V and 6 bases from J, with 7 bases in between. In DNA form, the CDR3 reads TGCGCCAGCAGCTTGGTGGGGGCTCAGCCCCAGCATTTT. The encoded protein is CASSLVGAQPQHF.

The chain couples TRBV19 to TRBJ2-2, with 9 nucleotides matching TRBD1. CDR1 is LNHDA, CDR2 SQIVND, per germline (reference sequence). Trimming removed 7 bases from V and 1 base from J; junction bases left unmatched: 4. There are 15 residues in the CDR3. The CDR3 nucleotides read TGTGCCAGTAAGAACAGGGGGCTGAACACCGGGGAGCTGTTTTTT. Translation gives CASKNRGLNTGELFF.

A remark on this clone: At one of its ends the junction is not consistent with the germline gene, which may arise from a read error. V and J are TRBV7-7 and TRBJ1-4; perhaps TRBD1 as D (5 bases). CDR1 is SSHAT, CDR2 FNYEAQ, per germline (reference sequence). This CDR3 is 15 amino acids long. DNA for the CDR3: TGTGCTAGCAGCCCTGGGGCCTCAACTAATGAAAAACTGTTTTTT. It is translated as CASSPGASTNEKLFF. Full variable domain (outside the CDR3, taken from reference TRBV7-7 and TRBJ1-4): GAGVSQSPRYKVTKRGQDVTLRCDPISSHATLYWYQQALGQGPEFLTYFNYEAQPDKSGLPSDRFSAERPEGSISTLTIQRTEQRDSAMYRCASSPGASTNEKLFFGSGTQLSVL.

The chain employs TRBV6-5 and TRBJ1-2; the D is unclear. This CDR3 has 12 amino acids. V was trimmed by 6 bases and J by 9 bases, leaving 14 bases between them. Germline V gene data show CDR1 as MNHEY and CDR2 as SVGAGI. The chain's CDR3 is CASSPRTGSYTF. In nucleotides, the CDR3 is TGTGCCAGCAGCCCCCGGACCGGTAGCTACACCTTC.

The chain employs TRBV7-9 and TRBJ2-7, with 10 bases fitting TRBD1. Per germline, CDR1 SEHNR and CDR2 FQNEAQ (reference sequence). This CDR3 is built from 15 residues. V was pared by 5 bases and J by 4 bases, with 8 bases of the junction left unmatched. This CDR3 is CASSLKTGGSYEQYF. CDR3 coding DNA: TGTGCCAGCAGCCTTAAGACAGGGGGCTCGTACGAGCAGTACTTC.

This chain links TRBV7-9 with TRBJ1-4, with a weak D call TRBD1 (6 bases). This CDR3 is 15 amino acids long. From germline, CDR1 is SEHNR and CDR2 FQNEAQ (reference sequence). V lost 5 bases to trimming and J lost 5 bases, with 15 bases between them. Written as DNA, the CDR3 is TGTGCCAGCAGCGCAAGACAGGAGAGAAATGAAAAACTGTTTTTT. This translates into CASSARQERNEKLFF. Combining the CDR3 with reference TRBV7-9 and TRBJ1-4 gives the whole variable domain DTGVSQNPRHKITKRGQNVTFRCDPISEHNRLYWYRQTLGQGPEFLTYFQNEAQLEKSRLLSDRFSAERPKGSFSTLEIQRTEQGDSAMYLCASSARQERNEKLFFGSGTQLSVL.

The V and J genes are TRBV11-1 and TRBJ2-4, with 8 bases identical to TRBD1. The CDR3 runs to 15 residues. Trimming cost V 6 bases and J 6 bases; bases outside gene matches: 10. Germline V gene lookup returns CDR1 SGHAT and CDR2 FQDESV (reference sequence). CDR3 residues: CASRTTGDPGNIQYF. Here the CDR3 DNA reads TGTGCCAGCAGAACGACAGGGGATCCGGGAAACATTCAGTACTTC. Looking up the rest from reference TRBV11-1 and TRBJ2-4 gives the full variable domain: EAEVAQSPRYKITEKSQAVAFWCDPISGHATLYWYRQILGQGPELLVQFQDESVVDDSQLPKDRFSAERLKGVDSTLKIQPAELGDSAMYLCASRTTGDPGNIQYFGAGTRLSVL.

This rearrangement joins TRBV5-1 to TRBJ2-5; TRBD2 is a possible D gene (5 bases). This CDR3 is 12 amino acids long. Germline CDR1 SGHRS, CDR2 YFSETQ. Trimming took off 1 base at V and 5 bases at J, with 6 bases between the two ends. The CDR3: CASSLRGETQYF. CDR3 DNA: TGCGCCAGCAGCTTGAGAGGGGAGACCCAGTACTTC.

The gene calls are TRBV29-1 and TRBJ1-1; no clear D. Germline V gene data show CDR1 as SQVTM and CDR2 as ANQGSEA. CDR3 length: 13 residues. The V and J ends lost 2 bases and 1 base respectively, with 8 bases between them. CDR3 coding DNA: TGCAGCGTTGAAAGACCGTCGAACACTGAAGCTTTCTTT. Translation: CSVERPSNTEAFF.